The 18 T cell receptor beta chains below all came from one sample that was sequenced in a study of T cells after yellow fever vaccination. TCRdb re-called the 5' RACE reads through MiXCR, storing one row per CDR3 protein. There are some 390,000 distinct CDR3 sequences in the sample; roughly a sixth occur only once, and over 15% lies in the top ten. The source was PBMCs, collected before the yellow fever booster vaccination. All receptors derive from a man aged 18 to 30 who received the YFV17D yellow fever vaccine.

Ten or more counts support this clonotype. V gene TRBV12-3 or TRBV12-4 combines with J gene TRBJ1-1, with TRBD1 identical over 7 bases. The CDR3 length is 14 residues. V lost 8 bases and J lost 1; bases outside the gene matches: 7. The CDR3 region has the DNA TGTGCCAGCTCCAGACAGGGCGGGAACACTGAAGCTTTCTTT. Protein product: CASSRQGGNTEAFF.

The genes are TRBV20-1 and TRBJ1-5; possibly TRBD1 for D (5 bases). The CDR3 has 14 residues. Germline V lookup: CDR1 DFQATT, CDR2 SNEGSKA (reference sequence). Trimming took 3 bases from V and 5 from J, leaving 14 bases between them. CDR3 region: CSASPGWGDQPQHF. Here the CDR3 DNA reads TGCAGTGCTAGTCCGGGGTGGGGGGATCAGCCCCAGCATTTT.

This clonotype has only a few counts. The chain is built from TRBV12-3 or TRBV12-4 and TRBJ1-2; 9 positions match TRBD1. V lost 6 bases to trimming and J lost 6 bases; unmatched junction nucleotides: 5. The CDR3 runs to 13 residues. This chain's CDR3 is CASSIWTGDGYTF. CDR3 DNA sequence: TGTGCCAGCAGCATATGGACAGGGGATGGCTACACCTTC.

There are many counts of this clonotype. One end of the junction fails to match germline, which may point to a read error. The chain joins TRBV7-8 to TRBJ1-1, with 7 positions matching TRBD1. Germline V CDR1 and CDR2: SGHVS, FQNEAQ. The CDR3 spans 13 residues. The CDR3 coding sequence is TGCGCCAGCAGCCGGGACAGAAACACTGAAGCTTTCTTT. Encoded protein: CASSRDRNTEAFF.

A few counts support this clonotype. The chain carries TRBV18 and TRBJ1-5, with D hard to call. This CDR3 is built from 15 residues. The V and J ends lost 3 bases and 3 bases respectively, with 12 bases between them. Looked up from germline, CDR1 is KGHSH and CDR2 is LQKENI. In nucleotides, the CDR3 is TGTGCCAGCTCACCCTCCGCCCGGAACAATCAGCCCCAGCATTTT. Protein sequence: CASSPSARNNQPQHF.

In its sample, this clonotype was seen a few times. The V and J genes are TRBV7-6 and TRBJ2-5; tentatively, D is TRBD1 (6 bases). From germline, CDR1 is SGHVS and CDR2 FNYEAQ. The CDR3 consists of 14 residues. V was cut by 3 bases and J by 6 bases, with 14 bases left in between. The CDR3 DNA follows: TGTGCCAGCAGCTTCTTACAGGGTGGACAGACCCAGTACTTC. Translated: CASSFLQGGQTQYF.

This chain connects TRBV7-2 to TRBJ2-1; D is unclear. V lost 1 base and J 7 bases, leaving 14 bases between the germline ends. The CDR3 is 15 residues long. CDR1 is SGHTA, CDR2 FQGNSA, per germline. CDR3 nucleotide sequence: TGTGCCAGCAGCTTAGATAGCCCCGGTTGGAATGAGCAGTTCTTC. Translation: CASSLDSPGWNEQFF.

This clonotype was recorded many times. The CDR3 protein is CASSFLRGAYTGELFF. The CDR3 DNA follows: TGTGCCAGCAGTTTTTTGCGGGGGGCCTACACCGGGGAGCTGTTTTTT. This chain uses TRBV27 with TRBJ2-2, with 8 bases lining up with TRBD2. This CDR3 comprises 16 residues. CDR1 and CDR2 (germline): MNHEY, SMNVEV (reference sequence). J was trimmed by 3 bases and V by 3 bases; bases with no gene match: 6.

This clonotype was recorded many times. This sequence joins TRBV10-3 and TRBJ1-2, with a possible D match to TRBD1 (5 bases). This CDR3 is built from 15 residues. Germline lookup yields CDR1 ENHRY and CDR2 SYGVKD. Trimming pared 3 bases from V and 4 bases from J, leaving 15 bases between. CDR3 DNA: TGTGCCATCAGTGACCCATGGTCCAGGGTCTATGGCTACACCTTC. Translating gives CAISDPWSRVYGYTF.

This sequence joins TRBV27 and TRBJ2-7, with a weak D call TRBD1 (6 bases). The CDR3 is made up of 13 amino acids. V dropped 4 bases and J dropped 0 bases, with 7 bases sitting between them. The germline gives CDR1 MNHEY, CDR2 SMNVEV (reference sequence). CDR3: CASSSDSSYEQYV. The CDR3 DNA sequence: TGTGCCAGCAGTTCGGACAGCTCCTACGAGCAGTACGTC.

This chain joins TRBV11-2 and TRBJ1-4, with D unresolved. The germline V gene has CDR1 SGHAT and CDR2 FQNNGV. The germline V and J ends were trimmed by 1 base and 8 bases, with 11 bases remaining between them. This CDR3 spans 14 amino acids. The CDR3 sequence is CASSLGAQREKLFF. CDR3 sequence (DNA): TGTGCCAGCAGCTTAGGGGCACAGAGAGAAAAACTGTTTTTT.

This clonotype was observed a handful of times. The chain joins TRBV29-1 to TRBJ1-1; D unclear. This CDR3 comprises 10 residues. The germline V gene encodes CDR1 SQVTM and CDR2 ANQGSEA. Trimming cost V 5 bases and J 4 bases, with 5 bases left between them. This CDR3 is CSVRFTEAFF. CDR3 nucleotide sequence: TGCAGCGTTAGGTTCACTGAAGCTTTCTTT.

J is TRBJ2-5 and V is TRBV21-1. TRBV21-1 is tagged as a pseudogene. The CDR3 spans 18 residues. The chain's CDR3 is CASSPHPKTVKNQETQYF. The DNA of the CDR3 is TGTGCCAGCAGCCCTCACCCGAAGACTGTGAAGAACCAAGAGACCCAGTACTTC.

This clonotype was detected a few times. This chain connects TRBV20-1 to TRBJ2-7, with D maybe TRBD1 (5 bases). Germline V lookup: CDR1 DFQATT, CDR2 SNEGSKA (reference sequence). Trimming pared 3 bases from V and 5 bases from J, leaving 14 bases between. The CDR3 totals 13 residues. CDR3 bases: TGCAGTGCTAGGGAAGGGGTCACGGACGAGCAGTACTTC. Its translation is CSAREGVTDEQYF.

The chain has TRBV6-1 and TRBJ2-7; 10 bases align to TRBD1. Germline CDR1 and CDR2: MNHNS and SASEGT. The CDR3 contains 15 residues. V was pared by 3 bases and J by 5 bases, with 7 bases of the junction left unmatched. In DNA form, the CDR3 reads TGTGCCAGCAGTGAGATCCGGGACAGGGGCGACGAGCAGTACTTC. This encodes CASSEIRDRGDEQYF.

This clonotype has at least ten counts. The chain carries TRBV12-3 or TRBV12-4 and TRBJ1-2; no definite D call. This CDR3 comprises 13 residues. V shed 4 bases and J shed 1 base, with 7 bases lying between them. The CDR3 nucleotides are TGTGCCAGCAGTTCCTTTATTAACTATGGCTACACCTTC. This gives the protein CASSSFINYGYTF.

This clonotype was seen more than once but under ten times. The chain has TRBV3-1 and TRBJ1-1; no clear D. The V and J ends lost 3 bases and 11 bases respectively, with 13 bases between them. This CDR3 region has 12 residues. Germline CDR1 LGHDT, CDR2 YNNKEL (reference sequence). CDR3 sequence: CASSQGPGEAFF. CDR3 sequence (DNA): TGTGCCAGCAGCCAGGGTCCTGGGGAGGCTTTCTTT.

V usage is TRBV6-5 and J usage is TRBJ1-6; D unresolved. The CDR3 is made up of 13 amino acids. V lost 10 bases, J lost 0 bases, and 7 bases lay in between. Germline V lookup: CDR1 MNHEY, CDR2 SVGAGI. The CDR3 DNA sequence: TGTGCCACTCGGAGCTCCTATAATTCACCCCTCCACTTT. It specifies CATRSSYNSPLHF.